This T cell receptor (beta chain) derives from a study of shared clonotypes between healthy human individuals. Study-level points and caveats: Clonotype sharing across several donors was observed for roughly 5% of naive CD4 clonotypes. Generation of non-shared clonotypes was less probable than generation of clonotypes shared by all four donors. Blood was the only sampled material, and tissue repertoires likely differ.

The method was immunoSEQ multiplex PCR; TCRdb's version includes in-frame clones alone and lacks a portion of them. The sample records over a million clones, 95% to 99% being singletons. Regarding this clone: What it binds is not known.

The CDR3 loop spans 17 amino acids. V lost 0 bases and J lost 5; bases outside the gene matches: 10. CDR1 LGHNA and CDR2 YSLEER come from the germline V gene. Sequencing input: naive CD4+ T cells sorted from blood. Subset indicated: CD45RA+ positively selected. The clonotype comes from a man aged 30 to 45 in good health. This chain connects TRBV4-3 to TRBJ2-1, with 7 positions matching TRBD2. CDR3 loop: CASSQELPSGGNNEQFF. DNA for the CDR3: TGCGCCAGCAGCCAAGAGTTGCCTAGCGGAGGGAACAATGAGCAGTTCTTC.